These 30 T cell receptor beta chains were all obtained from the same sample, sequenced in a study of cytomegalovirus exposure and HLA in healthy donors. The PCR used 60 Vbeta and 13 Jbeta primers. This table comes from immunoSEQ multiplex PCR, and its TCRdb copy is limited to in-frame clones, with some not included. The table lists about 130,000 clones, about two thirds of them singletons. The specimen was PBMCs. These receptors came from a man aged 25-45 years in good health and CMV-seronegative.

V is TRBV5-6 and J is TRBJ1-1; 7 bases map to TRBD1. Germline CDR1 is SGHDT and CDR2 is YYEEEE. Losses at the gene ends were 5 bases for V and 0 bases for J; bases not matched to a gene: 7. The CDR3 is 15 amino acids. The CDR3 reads CASRWTGPMNTEAFF. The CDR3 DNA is TGTGCCAGCAGGTGGACAGGCCCAATGAACACTGAAGCTTTCTTT.

Written as DNA, the CDR3 is TGTGCCAGCAGTGATAATGTCAGGGGGGCTTATGGCTACACCTTC. The encoded protein is CASSDNVRGAYGYTF. J is TRBJ1-2 and V is TRBV6-1, with 7 nucleotides matching TRBD1. Unmatched junction bases numbered 9, after V lost 3 bases and J lost 5 bases. The germline CDR1 and CDR2 sequences are MNHNS and SASEGT. This CDR3 region has 15 residues.

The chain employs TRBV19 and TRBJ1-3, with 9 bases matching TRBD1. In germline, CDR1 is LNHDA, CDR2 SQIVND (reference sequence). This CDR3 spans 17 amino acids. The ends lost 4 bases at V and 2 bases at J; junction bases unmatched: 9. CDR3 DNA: TGTGCCAGTAGTACCTTTCCACAGGGGGCGCCTGGAAACACCATATATTTT. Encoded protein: CASSTFPQGAPGNTIYF.

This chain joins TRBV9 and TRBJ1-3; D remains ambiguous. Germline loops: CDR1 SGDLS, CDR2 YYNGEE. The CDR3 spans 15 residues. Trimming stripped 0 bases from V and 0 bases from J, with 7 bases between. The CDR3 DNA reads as TGTGCCAGCAGCGTAGGAGTATCCTCTGGAAACACCATATATTTT. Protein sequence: CASSVGVSSGNTIYF.

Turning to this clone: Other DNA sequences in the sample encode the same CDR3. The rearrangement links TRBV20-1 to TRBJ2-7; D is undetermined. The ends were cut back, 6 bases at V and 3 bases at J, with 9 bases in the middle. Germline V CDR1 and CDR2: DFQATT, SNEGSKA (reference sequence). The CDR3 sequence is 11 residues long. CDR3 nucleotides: TGCAGTGCCTTACCTAGCTACGAGCAGTACTTC. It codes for CSALPSYEQYF.

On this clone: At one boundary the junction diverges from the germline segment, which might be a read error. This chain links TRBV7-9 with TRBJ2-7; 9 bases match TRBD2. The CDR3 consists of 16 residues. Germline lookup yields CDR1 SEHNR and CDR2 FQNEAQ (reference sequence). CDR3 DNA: TGTTCCAGCAGCTTAGGCCCAGCGGGGGGTACCTACGAGCAGTACTTC. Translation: CSSSLGPAGGTYEQYF.

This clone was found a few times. In nucleotides, the CDR3 is TGTGCCAGTAGTATAGCCCCAGGTTCCTACGAGCAGTACTTC. Amino acid sequence: CASSIAPGSYEQYF. J is TRBJ2-7 and V is TRBV19; the D is unclear. Germline V gene data show CDR1 as LNHDA and CDR2 as SQIVND (reference sequence). The ends were cut back, 1 base at V and 1 base at J, with 8 bases in the middle. The CDR3 runs to 14 residues.

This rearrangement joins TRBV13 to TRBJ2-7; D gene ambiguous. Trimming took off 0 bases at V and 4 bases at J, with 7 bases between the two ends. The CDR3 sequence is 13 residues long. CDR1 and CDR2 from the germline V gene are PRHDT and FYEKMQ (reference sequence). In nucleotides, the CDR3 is TGTGCCAGCAGCTTAGGCCGCAGATACGAGCAGTACTTC. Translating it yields CASSLGRRYEQYF.

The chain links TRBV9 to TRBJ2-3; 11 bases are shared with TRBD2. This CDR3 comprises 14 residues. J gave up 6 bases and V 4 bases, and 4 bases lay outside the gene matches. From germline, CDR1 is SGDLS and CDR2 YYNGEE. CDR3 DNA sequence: TGTGCCAGCAGCATTAGCGGGGGGGGCGATACGCAGTATTTT. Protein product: CASSISGGGDTQYF.

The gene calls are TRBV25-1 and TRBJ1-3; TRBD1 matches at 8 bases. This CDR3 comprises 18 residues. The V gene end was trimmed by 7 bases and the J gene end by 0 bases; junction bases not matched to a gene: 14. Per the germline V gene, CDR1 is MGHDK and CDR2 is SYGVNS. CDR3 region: CASTDGQGPPSSGNTIYF. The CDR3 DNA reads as TGTGCCAGCACCGATGGACAGGGCCCTCCTAGCTCTGGAAACACCATATATTTT.

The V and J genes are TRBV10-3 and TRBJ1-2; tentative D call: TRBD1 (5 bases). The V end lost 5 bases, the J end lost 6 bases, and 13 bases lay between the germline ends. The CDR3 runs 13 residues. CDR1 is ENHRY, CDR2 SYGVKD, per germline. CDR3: CAISPGGGHGYTF. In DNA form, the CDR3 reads TGTGCCATCAGTCCCGGGGGGGGACATGGCTACACCTTC.

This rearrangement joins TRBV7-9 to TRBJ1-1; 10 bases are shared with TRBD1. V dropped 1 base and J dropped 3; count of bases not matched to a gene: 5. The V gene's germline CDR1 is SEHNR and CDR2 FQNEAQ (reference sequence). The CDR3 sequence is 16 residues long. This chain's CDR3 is CASSLVTGGKDTEAFF. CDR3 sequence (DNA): TGTGCCAGCAGCTTAGTGACAGGGGGCAAGGACACTGAAGCTTTCTTT.

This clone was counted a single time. CDR3 protein: CASSPRTSGQETQYF. The DNA of the CDR3 is TGCGCCAGCAGCCCGAGGACTAGCGGCCAAGAGACCCAGTACTTC. The chain links TRBV5-1 to TRBJ2-5; 10 bases are shared with TRBD2. Germline V gene data show CDR1 as SGHRS and CDR2 as YFSETQ. Germline trimming cut 4 bases from V and 1 base from J; bases unmatched to any gene: 4. The CDR3 spans 15 residues.

CDR3: CASSFTGGHREQYF. DNA for the CDR3: TGTGCCAGCAGTTTTACGGGGGGGCATCGGGAGCAGTACTTC. The V call is TRBV27, the J call TRBJ2-7, with 8 bases fitting TRBD2. This CDR3 has 14 amino acids. Germline trimming cut 3 bases from V and 7 bases from J; bases unmatched to any gene: 8. Germline CDR1 MNHEY, CDR2 SMNVEV (reference sequence).

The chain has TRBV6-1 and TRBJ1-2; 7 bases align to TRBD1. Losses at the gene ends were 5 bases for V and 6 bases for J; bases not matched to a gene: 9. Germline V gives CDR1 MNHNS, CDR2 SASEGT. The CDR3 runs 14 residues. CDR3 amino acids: CASSQDRVGDGYTF. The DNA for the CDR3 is TGTGCCAGCAGTCAAGACAGGGTGGGGGATGGCTACACCTTC.

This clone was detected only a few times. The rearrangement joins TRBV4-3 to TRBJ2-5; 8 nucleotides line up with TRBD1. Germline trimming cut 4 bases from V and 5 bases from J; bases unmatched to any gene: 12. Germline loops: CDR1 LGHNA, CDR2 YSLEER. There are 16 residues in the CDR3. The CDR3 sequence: CASSRIRGTGQETQYF. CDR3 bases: TGCGCCAGCAGCCGAATACGAGGGACAGGCCAGGAGACCCAGTACTTC.

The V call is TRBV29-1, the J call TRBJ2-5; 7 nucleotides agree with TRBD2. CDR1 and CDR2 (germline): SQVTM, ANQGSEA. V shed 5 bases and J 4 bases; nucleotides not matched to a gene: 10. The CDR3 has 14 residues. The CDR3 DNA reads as TGCAGCGTTCGGCAGGGCGGGGGAGGAGAGACCCAGTACTTC. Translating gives CSVRQGGGGETQYF. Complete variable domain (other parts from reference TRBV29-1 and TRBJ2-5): SAVISQKPSRDICQRGTSLTIQCQVDSQVTMMFWYRQQPGQSLTLIATANQGSEATYESGFVIDKFPISRPNLTFSTLTVSNMSPEDSSIYLCSVRQGGGGETQYFGPGTRLLVL.

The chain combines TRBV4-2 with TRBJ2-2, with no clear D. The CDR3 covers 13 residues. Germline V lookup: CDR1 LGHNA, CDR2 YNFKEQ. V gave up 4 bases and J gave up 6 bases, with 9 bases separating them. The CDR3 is CASSPGTSGELFF. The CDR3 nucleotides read TGTGCCAGCAGCCCGGGTACCTCCGGGGAGCTGTTTTTT.

CDR3 coding DNA: TGTGCCAGCAGCTCCGGGGGACAGAGCTCCTACGAGCAGTACTTC. Its translation: CASSSGGQSSYEQYF. The gene calls are TRBV13 and TRBJ2-7; D might be TRBD1 (7 bases). Germline assignment: CDR1 PRHDT and CDR2 FYEKMQ (reference sequence). The V gene lost 4 bases and the J gene lost 0 bases, with 13 bases spanning the gap. There are 15 residues in the CDR3.

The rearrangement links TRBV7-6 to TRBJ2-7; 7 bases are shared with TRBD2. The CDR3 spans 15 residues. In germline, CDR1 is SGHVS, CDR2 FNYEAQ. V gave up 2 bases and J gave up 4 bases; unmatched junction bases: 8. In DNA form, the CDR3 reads TGTGCCAGCAGCTTATTCCCTAGCGGCGGATACGAGCAGTACTTC. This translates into CASSLFPSGGYEQYF.

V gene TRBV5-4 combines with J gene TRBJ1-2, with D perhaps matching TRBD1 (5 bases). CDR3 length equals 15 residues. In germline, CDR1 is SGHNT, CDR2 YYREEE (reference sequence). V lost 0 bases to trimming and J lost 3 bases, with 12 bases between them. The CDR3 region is CASSLAFTGDYGYTF. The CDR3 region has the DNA TGTGCCAGCAGCTTGGCCTTCACAGGTGACTATGGCTACACCTTC.

The CDR3 sequence is CASRQGSYTEAFF. The CDR3 DNA follows: TGTGCCAGCAGACAGGGCTCTTACACTGAAGCTTTCTTT. V and J are TRBV2 and TRBJ1-1; possibly TRBD1 for D (6 bases). The CDR3 is 13 residues long. Germline CDR1 reads SNHLY; CDR2 reads FYNNEI. V was shortened by 6 bases and J by 3 bases, with 11 bases between the two germline ends. Drawing the rest from reference TRBV2 and TRBJ1-1, the complete variable domain is EPEVTQTPSHQVTQMGQEVILRCVPISNHLYFYWYRQILGQKVEFLVSFYNNEISEKSEIFDDQFSVERPDGSNFTLKIRSTKLEDSAMYFCASRQGSYTEAFFGQGTRLTVV.

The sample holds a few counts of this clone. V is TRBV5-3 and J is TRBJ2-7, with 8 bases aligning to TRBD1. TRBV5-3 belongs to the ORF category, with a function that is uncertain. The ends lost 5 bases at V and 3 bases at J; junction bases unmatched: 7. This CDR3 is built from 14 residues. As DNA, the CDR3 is TGTGCCAGAAGGACGTCCGGGACAGGCTACGAGCAGTACTTC. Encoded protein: CARRTSGTGYEQYF.

The DNA for the CDR3 is TGTGCCAGCAGCTTAGGGGGGCGTGGGGCCAACGTCCTGACTTTC. Protein sequence: CASSLGGRGANVLTF. The chain couples TRBV7-7 to TRBJ2-6, with D possibly being TRBD1 (6 bases). Germline-derived CDR1 and CDR2 are SSHAT and FNYEAQ (reference sequence). The CDR3 length is 15 residues. Between the trimmed V and J ends, which lost 1 base and 3 bases, there was a span of 7 bases.

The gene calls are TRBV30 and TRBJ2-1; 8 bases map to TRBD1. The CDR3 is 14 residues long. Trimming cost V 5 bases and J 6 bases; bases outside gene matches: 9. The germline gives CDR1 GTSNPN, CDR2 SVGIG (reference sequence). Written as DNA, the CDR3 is TGTGCCTGGTCCCGGACAGGGTCTTCCAATGAGCAGTTCTTC. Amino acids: CAWSRTGSSNEQFF.

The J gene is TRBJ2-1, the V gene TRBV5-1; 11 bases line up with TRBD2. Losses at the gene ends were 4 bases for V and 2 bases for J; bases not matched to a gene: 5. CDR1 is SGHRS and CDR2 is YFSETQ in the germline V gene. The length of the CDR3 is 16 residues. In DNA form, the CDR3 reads TGCGCCAGCAGCGGGGTAGCGGGGGGGCCCTACAATGAGCAGTTCTTC. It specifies CASSGVAGGPYNEQFF.

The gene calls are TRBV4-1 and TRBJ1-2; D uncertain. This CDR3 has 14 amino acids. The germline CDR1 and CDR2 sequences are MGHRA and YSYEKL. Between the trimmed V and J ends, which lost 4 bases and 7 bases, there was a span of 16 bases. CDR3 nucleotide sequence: TGCGCCAGCAGCCCTGGCGGGGAGGGTGGTGGCTACACCTTC. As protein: CASSPGGEGGGYTF.

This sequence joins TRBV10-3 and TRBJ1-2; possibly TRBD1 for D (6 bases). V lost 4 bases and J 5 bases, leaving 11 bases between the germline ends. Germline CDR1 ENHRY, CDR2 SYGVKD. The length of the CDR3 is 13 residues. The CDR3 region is CAISGGQGYGYTF. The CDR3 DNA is TGTGCCATCAGTGGGGGGCAGGGGTATGGCTACACCTTC.

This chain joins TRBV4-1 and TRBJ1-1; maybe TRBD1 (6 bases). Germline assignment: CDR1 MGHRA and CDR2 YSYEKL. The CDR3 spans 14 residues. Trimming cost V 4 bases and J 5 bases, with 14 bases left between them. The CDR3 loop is CASSPREGGTEAFF. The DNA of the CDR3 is TGCGCCAGCAGCCCCCGCGAAGGGGGAACTGAAGCTTTCTTT.

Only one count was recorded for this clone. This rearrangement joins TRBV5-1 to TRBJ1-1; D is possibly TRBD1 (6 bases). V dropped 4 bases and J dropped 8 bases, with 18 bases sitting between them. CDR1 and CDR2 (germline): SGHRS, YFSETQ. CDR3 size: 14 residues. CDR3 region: CASSRERQDLEAFF. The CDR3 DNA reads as TGCGCCAGCAGCCGAGAGAGACAGGACCTGGAAGCTTTCTTT. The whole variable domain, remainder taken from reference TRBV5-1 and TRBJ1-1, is KAGVTQTPRYLIKTRGQQVTLSCSPISGHRSVSWYQQTPGQGLQFLFEYFSETQRNKGNFPGRFSGRQFSNSRSEMNVSTLELGDSALYLCASSRERQDLEAFFGQGTRLTVV.